This T cell receptor beta chain was sequenced in a study of cytomegalovirus exposure and HLA in healthy donors. The study's findings and limits: Despite most TCR sequences being rare, some public TCRs occurred in many donors.

On this clone: Its antigen remains unknown.

Germline V gene data show CDR1 as MNHEY and CDR2 as SMNVEV (reference sequence). Trimming took 5 bases from V and 0 from J; bases not matched to a gene: 6. This CDR3 region has 15 residues. The data were produced by immunoSEQ multiplex PCR, yet TCRdb's version contains in-frame clones alone and is incomplete. The table shows hundreds of thousands of clones, with approximately 90% occurring only once. The specimen was PBMCs. The clonotype originates from a woman under 30 in good health and CMV-seronegative. The chain uses TRBV27 and TRBJ2-7; 8 nucleotides match TRBD2. The DNA for the CDR3 is TGTGCCAGCAGTCCCGTCAGCGGGAGCTCCTACGAGCAGTACTTC. As protein: CASSPVSGSSYEQYF.